The 18 T cell receptor beta chains below all came from one sample that was sequenced in a study of T cell clonality in common variable immunodeficiency. Study conclusions and caveats: Common variable immunodeficiency TCR beta sequences reportedly had fewer deletions and N-nucleotide insertions.

Here immunoSEQ multiplex PCR was the method, and the copy in TCRdb shows in-frame clones only, minus some. The sample includes roughly 14,000 clones, none of them occurring once. No antigen has been identified for these receptors. The sample consisted of peripheral blood mononuclear cells. Source of these receptors: a human donor with common variable immunodeficiency.

The sample holds a few counts of this clone. The CDR3 extends 3 residues past the end of the read, so its final part is completed from the germline J gene. The chain has TRBV19 and TRBJ1-5, with 8 bases aligning to TRBD1. CDR1 LNHDA and CDR2 SQIVND come from the germline V gene (reference sequence). The CDR3 is 16 amino acids. Trimming at V came to 4 bases and at J to 2 bases, leaving 7 bases not matched to a gene. CDR3 protein: CASSNPVDRGNQPQHF. CDR3 bases read: TGTGCCAGTAGTAACCCCGTGGACAGGGGCAATCAGCCC.

This clone was observed a few times. Read data end 3 residues before the CDR3 end; the end is taken from the germline J gene. This sequence joins TRBV7-9 and TRBJ2-5; D gene unclear. With 5 bases removed from V and 3 bases from J, the gap between germline ends came to 4 bases. The CDR3 contains 11 residues. The germline CDR1 and CDR2 sequences are SEHNR and FQNEAQ (reference sequence). CDR3 sequence: CASSGKETQYF. CDR3 DNA (partial): TGTGCCAGCAGCGGCAAAGAGACC.

This clone was detected a few times. The DNA ends 3 residues before the CDR3 does, and the rest of the CDR3 is filled in from the germline J gene. This chain uses TRBV18 with TRBJ2-1; perhaps TRBD1 as D (5 bases). The CDR3 spans 14 residues. The germline V gene has CDR1 KGHSH and CDR2 LQKENI. V was clipped by 4 bases and J by 4 bases, with 11 bases between them. The CDR3 loop is CASSQQGFYNEQFF. The part of the CDR3 DNA that was read is TGTGCCAGCTCACAGCAGGGTTTTTACAATGAG.

This chain's CDR3 is CASFEGQELSGNTIYF. The CDR3 DNA, read in part, is TGTGCCAGCTTTGAGGGACAGGAGCTCTCTGGAAACACC. The chain carries TRBV19 and TRBJ1-3; 8 bases match TRBD1. The read terminates 3 residues before the CDR3 end, so the remaining end is supplied by the germline J gene. The CDR3 length is 16 residues. Germline V lookup: CDR1 LNHDA, CDR2 SQIVND (reference sequence). J gave up 0 bases and V 9 bases, and 10 bases lay outside the gene matches.

This clone was found many times. The read terminates 3 residues before the CDR3 end, so the remaining end is supplied by the germline J gene. This chain links TRBV7-8 with TRBJ1-6; 7 nucleotides line up with TRBD1. Germline V gene data show CDR1 as SGHVS and CDR2 as FQNEAQ. The CDR3 runs to 14 residues. V lost 4 bases to trimming and J lost 9 bases; unmatched junction nucleotides: 6. The CDR3 reads CASSSRQGGSPLHF. The CDR3 DNA, read in part, is TGTGCCAGCAGCTCCCGACAGGGAGGTTCACCC.

This clone has a handful of counts. The CDR3 end falls 3 residues outside the read, so it is completed with the germline J gene. The gene calls are TRBV7-2 and TRBJ1-2, with 9 nucleotides matching TRBD1. Trimming cost V 4 bases and J 5 bases; bases outside gene matches: 5. The CDR3 has 14 amino acids. CDR1 SGHTA and CDR2 FQGNSA come from the germline V gene. The part of the CDR3 DNA that was read is TGTGCCAGCAGCTACCTCGGGACAGGGTATGGC. It codes for CASSYLGTGYG. The complete CDR3 sequence is CASSYLGTGYGYTF.

This clone was seen more than once but under ten times. The sequenced fragment ends 3 residues before the CDR3 boundary, so the rest is inferred from the germline J gene. The chain combines TRBV29-1 with TRBJ2-7; D perhaps matches TRBD2 (5 bases). Germline V gene lookup returns CDR1 SQVTM and CDR2 ANQGSEA. The length of the CDR3 is 12 residues. Between the trimmed V and J ends, which lost 4 bases and 3 bases, there was a span of 10 bases. The CDR3 protein is CSVARGGYEQYF. The CDR3 DNA, read in part, is TGCAGCGTTGCTAGAGGAGGCTACGAG.

About this clone itself: The read comes to an end 3 residues before the CDR3 does, leaving the germline J gene to fill in the end. The rearrangement links TRBV7-9 to TRBJ1-1, with D possibly being TRBD1 (5 bases). The CDR3 extends over 13 amino acids. The V gene's germline CDR1 is SEHNR and CDR2 FQNEAQ (reference sequence). The V end was cut by 5 bases, the J end by 4 bases, with 11 bases between. This chain's CDR3 is CASSVQGTTEAFF. The covered CDR3 bases are TGTGCCAGCAGCGTCCAGGGTACCACTGAA.

This clone was counted a few times. With the read ending 3 residues before the CDR3 end, the germline J gene is used to fill in that end. The rearrangement links TRBV19 to TRBJ2-1, with TRBD2 identical over 8 bases. Germline assignment: CDR1 LNHDA and CDR2 SQIVND (reference sequence). The CDR3 has 16 residues. V shed 3 bases, J shed 0 bases, and the junction held 4 bases outside the gene matches. This chain's CDR3 is CASSIAGGSSYNEQFF. CDR3 DNA, as far as it was read: TGTGCCAGTAGTATCGCGGGGGGTAGCTCCTACAATGAG.

Worth noting for this clone: The read terminates 3 residues before the CDR3 end, so the remaining end is supplied by the germline J gene. The V and J genes are TRBV19 and TRBJ2-3; 12 bases line up with TRBD2. With V trimmed by 7 bases and J by 5 bases, 10 bases remained unmatched. The germline V gene encodes CDR1 LNHDA and CDR2 SQIVND (reference sequence). CDR3 size: 16 residues. This chain's CDR3 is CASNSRLAGAVDTQYF. The CDR3 DNA, read in part, is TGTGCCAGTAATTCCCGACTAGCGGGGGCGGTAGATACG. Complete variable domain (other parts from reference TRBV19 and TRBJ2-3): DGGITQSPKYLFRKEGQNVTLSCEQNLNHDAMYWYRQDPGQGLRLIYYSQIVNDFQKGDIAEGYSVSREKKESFPLTVTSAQKNPTAFYLCASNSRLAGAVDTQYFGPGTRLTVL.

Concerning this clone itself: The CDR3 is cut off 3 residues early in the read; its end comes from the germline J gene. This chain links TRBV7-3 with TRBJ2-5; 12 positions match TRBD1. V dropped 5 bases and J dropped 3; count of bases not matched to a gene: 7. Germline CDR1 reads SGHTA; CDR2 reads FQGTGA. The length of the CDR3 is 16 residues. This chain's CDR3 is CASSALGTGGKETQYF. The DNA read from the CDR3 is TGTGCCAGCAGCGCCTTAGGGACAGGGGGCAAAGAGACC.

This clone has more than one count but fewer than ten. The sequenced fragment ends 3 residues before the CDR3 boundary, so the rest is inferred from the germline J gene. This sequence joins TRBV18 and TRBJ2-1; 8 positions match TRBD2. Losses at the gene ends were 3 bases for V and 5 bases for J; bases not matched to a gene: 9. In germline, CDR1 is KGHSH, CDR2 LQKENI. CDR3 size: 16 residues. The CDR3 sequence: CASSPGRGAGDNEQFF. The covered CDR3 bases are TGTGCCAGCTCACCGGGCCGGGGAGCGGGGGACAATGAG.

To note about this clone: The missing CDR3 end, 3 residues past where the read stops, is filled in from the germline J gene. V usage is TRBV7-2 and J usage is TRBJ2-5, with 9 nucleotides matching TRBD2. V lost 0 bases to trimming and J lost 5 bases; unmatched junction nucleotides: 7. The CDR3 sequence is 16 residues long. Per the germline V gene, CDR1 is SGHTA and CDR2 is FQGNSA. The CDR3 region is CASSLAGAGGAETQYF. CDR3 DNA (partial): TGTGCCAGCAGCTTAGCCGGAGCGGGGGGAGCCGAGACC.

This clone has a count of ten or more. The sequenced fragment ends 3 residues before the CDR3 boundary, so the rest is inferred from the germline J gene. The V and J genes are TRBV5-5 and TRBJ2-5; D is undetermined. The CDR3 loop spans 15 amino acids. CDR1 is SGHKS, CDR2 YYEKEE, per germline (reference sequence). Trimming cost V 0 bases and J 5 bases, with 14 bases left between them. The chain's CDR3 is CASSLAAARRETQYF. The DNA read from the CDR3 is TGTGCCAGCAGCTTGGCCGCGGCTAGGCGGGAGACC.

Regarding this clone: The read gets to within 3 residues of the CDR3 end, and the germline J gene fills in the rest. The V gene is TRBV18, the J gene TRBJ1-6; the match to TRBD1 covers 7 bases. Germline CDR1 and CDR2: KGHSH and LQKENI. The length of the CDR3 is 15 residues. V trimming: 6 bases; J trimming: 7 bases; junction bases outside the gene matches: 9. The chain's CDR3 is CASSLTTGSNSPLHF. CDR3 bases read: TGTGCCAGCTCCCTTACGACAGGGTCGAATTCACCC. The variable domain in full, completed from reference TRBV18 and TRBJ1-6, reads NAGVMQNPRHLVRRRGQEARLRCSPMKGHSHVYWYRQLPEEGLKFMVYLQKENIIDESGMPKERFSAEFPKEGPSILRIQQVVRGDSAAYFCASSLTTGSNSPLHFGNGTRLTVT.

This clone showed up just a few times. The DNA read from the CDR3 is TGTGCCAGCAGCTTACAGGGGTACACTGAA. Translation gives CASSLQGYTE. The whole CDR3 region reads CASSLQGYTEAFF. The chain combines TRBV7-3 with TRBJ1-1; D is possibly TRBD1 (6 bases). The read gets to within 3 residues of the CDR3 end, and the germline J gene fills in the rest. V was cut by 2 bases and J by 3 bases, with 7 bases left in between. CDR1 is SGHTA and CDR2 is FQGTGA in the germline V gene. The CDR3 is 13 residues long.

This clone was found a few times. Coverage ceases 3 residues before the CDR3 finishes, and the germline J gene fills in the end. The chain recombines TRBV16 with TRBJ1-5, with 7 nucleotides matching TRBD1. CDR1 is KGHSY, CDR2 FQNENV, per germline. This CDR3 is 16 amino acids long. V shed 3 bases, J shed 4 bases, and the junction held 9 bases outside the gene matches. The CDR3 here is CASSQPLDRSNQPQHF. The sequenced CDR3 bases are TGTGCCAGCAGCCAGCCCTTGGACAGGAGTAATCAGCCC.

This clone was seen a handful of times. The read stops 3 residues short of the end of the CDR3; the missing end is completed from the germline J gene. The V call is TRBV7-9, the J call TRBJ1-1, with 9 nucleotides matching TRBD1. V trimming: 0 bases; J trimming: 5 bases; junction bases outside the gene matches: 4. Germline-derived CDR1 and CDR2 are SEHNR and FQNEAQ (reference sequence). This CDR3 comprises 15 residues. Incomplete CDR3 DNA: TGTGCCAGCAGCTTAGCGACGACAGGGGGGACTGAA. It specifies CASSLATTGGTE. The complete CDR3 protein is CASSLATTGGTEAFF.